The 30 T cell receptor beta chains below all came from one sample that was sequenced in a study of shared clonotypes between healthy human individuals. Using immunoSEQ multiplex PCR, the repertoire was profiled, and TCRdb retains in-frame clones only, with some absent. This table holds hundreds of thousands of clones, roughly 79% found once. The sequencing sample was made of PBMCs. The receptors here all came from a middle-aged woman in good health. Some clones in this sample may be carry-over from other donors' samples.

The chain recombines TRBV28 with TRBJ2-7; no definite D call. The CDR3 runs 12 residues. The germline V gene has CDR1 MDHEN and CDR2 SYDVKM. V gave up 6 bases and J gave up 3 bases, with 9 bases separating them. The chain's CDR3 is CASSLELYEQYF. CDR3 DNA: TGTGCCAGCAGCCTTGAACTCTACGAGCAGTACTTC.

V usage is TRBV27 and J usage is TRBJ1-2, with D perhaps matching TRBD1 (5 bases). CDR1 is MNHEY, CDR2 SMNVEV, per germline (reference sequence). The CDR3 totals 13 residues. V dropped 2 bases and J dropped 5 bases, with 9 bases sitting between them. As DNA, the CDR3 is TGTGCCAGCAGTTTAGACGGGACGTATGGCTACACCTTC. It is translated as CASSLDGTYGYTF.

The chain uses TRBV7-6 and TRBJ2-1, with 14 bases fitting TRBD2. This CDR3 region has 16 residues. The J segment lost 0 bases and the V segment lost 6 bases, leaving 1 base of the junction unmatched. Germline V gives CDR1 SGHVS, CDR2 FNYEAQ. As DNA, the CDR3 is TGTGCCAGCAGAGGGACTAGCGGGAGCTCCTACAATGAGCAGTTCTTC. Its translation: CASRGTSGSSYNEQFF.

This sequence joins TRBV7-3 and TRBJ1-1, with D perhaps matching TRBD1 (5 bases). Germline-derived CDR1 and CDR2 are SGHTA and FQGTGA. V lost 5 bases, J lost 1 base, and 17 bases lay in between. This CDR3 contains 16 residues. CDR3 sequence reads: CASSPLPFQGNTEAFF. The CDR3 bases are TGTGCCAGCAGCCCGTTACCTTTCCAGGGGAACACTGAAGCTTTCTTT.

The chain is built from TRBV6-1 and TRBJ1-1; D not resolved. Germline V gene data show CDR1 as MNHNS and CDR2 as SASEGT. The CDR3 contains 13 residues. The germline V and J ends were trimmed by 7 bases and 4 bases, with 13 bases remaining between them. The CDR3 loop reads CASTRELRTEAFF. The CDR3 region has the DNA TGTGCCAGCACCCGAGAGCTGCGCACTGAAGCTTTCTTT.

The CDR3 loop is CAGGDRASYEQYF. CDR3 in DNA: TGTGCCGGAGGGGACAGGGCCTCCTACGAGCAGTACTTC. This chain uses TRBV6-1 with TRBJ2-7, with 9 bases that match TRBD1. Trimming took 11 bases from V and 0 from J; bases not matched to a gene: 5. CDR3 size: 13 residues. CDR1 MNHNS and CDR2 SASEGT come from the germline V gene.

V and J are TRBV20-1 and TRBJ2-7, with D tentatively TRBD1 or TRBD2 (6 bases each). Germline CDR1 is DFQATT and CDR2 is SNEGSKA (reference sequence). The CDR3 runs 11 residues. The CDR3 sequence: CSMMGGLEQYF. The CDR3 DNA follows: TGCAGCATGATGGGGGGCCTCGAGCAGTACTTC.

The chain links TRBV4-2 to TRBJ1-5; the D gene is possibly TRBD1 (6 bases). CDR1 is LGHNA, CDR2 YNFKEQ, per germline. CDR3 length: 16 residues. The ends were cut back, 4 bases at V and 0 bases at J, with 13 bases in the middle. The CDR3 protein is CASSPQTGLSNQPQHF. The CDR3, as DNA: TGTGCCAGCAGCCCCCAGACAGGACTTAGCAATCAGCCCCAGCATTTT.

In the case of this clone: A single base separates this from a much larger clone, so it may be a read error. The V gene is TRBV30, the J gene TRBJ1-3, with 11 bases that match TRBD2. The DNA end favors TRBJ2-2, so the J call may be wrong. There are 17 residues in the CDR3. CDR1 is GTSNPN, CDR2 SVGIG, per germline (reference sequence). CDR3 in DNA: TGTGCCTCAAACCCGACTAGCGGGATGGTTCGCACCGGGGAGCTGTTTTTT. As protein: CASNPTSGMVRTGELFF.

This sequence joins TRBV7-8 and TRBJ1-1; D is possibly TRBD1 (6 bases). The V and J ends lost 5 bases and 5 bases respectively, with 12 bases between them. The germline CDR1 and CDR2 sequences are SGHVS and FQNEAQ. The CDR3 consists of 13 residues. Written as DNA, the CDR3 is TGTGCCAGCAGCACTACAGGGAGGACTGAAGCTTTCTTT. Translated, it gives CASSTTGRTEAFF.

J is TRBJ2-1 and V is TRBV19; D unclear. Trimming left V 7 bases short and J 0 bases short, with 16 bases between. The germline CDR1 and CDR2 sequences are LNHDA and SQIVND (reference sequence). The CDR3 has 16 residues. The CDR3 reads CASTRLGFSSYNEQFF. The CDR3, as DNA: TGTGCCAGTACTAGACTTGGATTTAGCTCCTACAATGAGCAGTTCTTC.

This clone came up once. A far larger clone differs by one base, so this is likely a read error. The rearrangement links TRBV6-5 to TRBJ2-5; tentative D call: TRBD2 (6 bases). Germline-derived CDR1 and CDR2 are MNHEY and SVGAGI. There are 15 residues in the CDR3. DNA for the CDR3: TGTGCCAGCAGTTACTCTTTAGACCGCGGGGAGACCCGGTACTTC. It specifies CASSYSLDRGETRYF.

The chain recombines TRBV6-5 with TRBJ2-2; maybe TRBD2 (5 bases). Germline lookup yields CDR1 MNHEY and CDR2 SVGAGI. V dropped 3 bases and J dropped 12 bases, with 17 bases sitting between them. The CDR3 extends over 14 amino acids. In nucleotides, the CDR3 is TGTGCCAGCAGTTATCGAGCGGATCCGGGGAAGCTGTTTTTT. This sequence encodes CASSYRADPGKLFF.

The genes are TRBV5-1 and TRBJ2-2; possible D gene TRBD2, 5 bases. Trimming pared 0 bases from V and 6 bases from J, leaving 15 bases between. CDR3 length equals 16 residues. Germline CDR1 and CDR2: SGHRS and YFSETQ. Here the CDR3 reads CASSLVLGRYAGELFF. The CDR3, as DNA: TGCGCCAGCAGCTTGGTTCTGGGGAGATATGCCGGGGAGCTGTTTTTT.

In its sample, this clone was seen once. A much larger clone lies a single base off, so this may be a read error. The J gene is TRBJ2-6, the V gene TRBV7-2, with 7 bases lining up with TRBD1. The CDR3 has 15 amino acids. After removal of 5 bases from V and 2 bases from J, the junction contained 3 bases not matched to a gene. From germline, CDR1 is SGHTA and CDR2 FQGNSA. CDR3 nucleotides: TGTGCCAGCAGCCCAGACAGGGCTGGGGCCAACGTCCTGACTTTC. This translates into CASSPDRAGANVLTF. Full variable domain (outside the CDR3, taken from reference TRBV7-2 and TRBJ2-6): GAGVSQSPSNKVTEKGKDVELRCDPISGHTALYWYRQSLGQGLEFLIYFQGNSAPDKSGLPSDRFSAERTGGSVSTLTIQRTQQEDSAVYLCASSPDRAGANVLTFGAGSRLTVL.

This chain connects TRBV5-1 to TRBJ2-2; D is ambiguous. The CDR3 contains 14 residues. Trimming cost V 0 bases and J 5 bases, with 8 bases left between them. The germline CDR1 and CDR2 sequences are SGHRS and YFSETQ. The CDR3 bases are TGCGCCAGCAGCTTGGGGGTGGAAACCGGGGAGCTGTTTTTT. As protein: CASSLGVETGELFF.

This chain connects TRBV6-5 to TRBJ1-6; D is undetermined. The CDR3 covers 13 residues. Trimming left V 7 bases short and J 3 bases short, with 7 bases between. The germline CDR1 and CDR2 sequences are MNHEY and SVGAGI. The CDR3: CASMRGYNSPLHF. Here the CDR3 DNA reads TGTGCCAGCATGAGAGGCTATAATTCACCCCTCCACTTT.

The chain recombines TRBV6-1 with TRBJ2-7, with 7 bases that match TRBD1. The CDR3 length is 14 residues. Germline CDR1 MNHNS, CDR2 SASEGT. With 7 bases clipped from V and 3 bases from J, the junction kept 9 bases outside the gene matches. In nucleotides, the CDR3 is TGTGCCAGCACCCTGACAGGGTACGGCTACGAGCAGTACTTC. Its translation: CASTLTGYGYEQYF.

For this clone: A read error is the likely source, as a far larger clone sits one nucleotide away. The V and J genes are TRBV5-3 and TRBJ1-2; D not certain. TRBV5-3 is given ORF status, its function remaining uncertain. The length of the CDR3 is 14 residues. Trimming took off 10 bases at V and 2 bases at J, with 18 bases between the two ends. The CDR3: CAGSLVVKNYGYTF. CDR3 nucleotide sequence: TGTGCCGGCAGCTTGGTGGTCAAAAACTATGGCTACACCTTC.

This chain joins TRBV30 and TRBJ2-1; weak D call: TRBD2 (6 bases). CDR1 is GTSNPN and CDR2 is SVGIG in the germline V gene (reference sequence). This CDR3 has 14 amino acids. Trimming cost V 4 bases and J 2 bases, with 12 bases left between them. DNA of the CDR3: TGTGCCTGGAACGGAGGGAGCGCCTACAATGAGCAGTTCTTC. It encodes CAWNGGSAYNEQFF.

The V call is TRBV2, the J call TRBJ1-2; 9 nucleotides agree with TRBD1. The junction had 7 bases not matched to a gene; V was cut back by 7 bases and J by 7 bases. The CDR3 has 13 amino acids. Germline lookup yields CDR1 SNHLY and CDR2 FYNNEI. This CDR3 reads CASKFVTGGGYTF. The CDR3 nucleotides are TGTGCCAGCAAATTTGTGACAGGGGGTGGCTACACCTTC.

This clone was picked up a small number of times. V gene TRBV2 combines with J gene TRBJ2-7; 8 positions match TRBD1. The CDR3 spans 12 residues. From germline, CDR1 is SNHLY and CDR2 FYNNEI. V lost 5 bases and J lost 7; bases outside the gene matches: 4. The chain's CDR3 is CASSRTGGEQYF. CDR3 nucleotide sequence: TGTGCCAGCAGTCGAACAGGGGGGGAGCAGTACTTC.

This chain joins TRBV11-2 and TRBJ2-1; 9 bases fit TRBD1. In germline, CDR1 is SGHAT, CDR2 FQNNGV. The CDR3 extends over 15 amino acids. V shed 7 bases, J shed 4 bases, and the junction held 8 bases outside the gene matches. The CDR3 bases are TGTGCCAGCACGCTGACCGGGACAGGGTACAATGAGCAGTTCTTC. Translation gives CASTLTGTGYNEQFF.

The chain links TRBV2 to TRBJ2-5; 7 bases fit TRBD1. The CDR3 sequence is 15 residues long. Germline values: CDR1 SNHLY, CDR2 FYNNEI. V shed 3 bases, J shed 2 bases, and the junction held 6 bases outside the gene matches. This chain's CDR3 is CASSDPGQSQETQYF. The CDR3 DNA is TGTGCCAGCAGTGACCCGGGACAGTCACAAGAGACCCAGTACTTC.

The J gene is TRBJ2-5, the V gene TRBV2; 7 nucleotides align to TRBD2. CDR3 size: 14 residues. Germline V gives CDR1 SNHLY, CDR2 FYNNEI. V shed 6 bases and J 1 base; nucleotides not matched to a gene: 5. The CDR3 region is CASRMSSGQETQYF. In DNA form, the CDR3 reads TGTGCCAGCAGGATGTCTAGCGGCCAAGAGACCCAGTACTTC.

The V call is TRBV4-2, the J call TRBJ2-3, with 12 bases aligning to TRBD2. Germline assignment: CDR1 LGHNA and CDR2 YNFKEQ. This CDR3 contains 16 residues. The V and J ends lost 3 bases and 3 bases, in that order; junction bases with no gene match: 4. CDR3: CASSHVGTSGTDTQYF. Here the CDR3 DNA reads TGTGCCAGCAGCCACGTCGGGACTAGCGGGACAGATACGCAGTATTTT.

The CDR3 nucleotides are TGTGCCAGCAGCATATCTTCAGGGTCGGATGAGCAGTTCTTC. This sequence encodes CASSISSGSDEQFF. V is TRBV7-3 and J is TRBJ2-1; TRBD1 is a possible D gene (5 bases). The germline gives CDR1 SGHTA, CDR2 FQGTGA. The CDR3 is 14 residues long. Trimming pared 5 bases from V and 8 bases from J, leaving 16 bases between.

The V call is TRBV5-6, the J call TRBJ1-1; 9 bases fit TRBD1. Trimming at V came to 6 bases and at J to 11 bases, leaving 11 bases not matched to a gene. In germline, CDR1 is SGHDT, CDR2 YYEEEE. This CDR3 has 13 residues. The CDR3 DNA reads TGTGCCAGCACCGGGACAGGGAGATTTTCGGCTTTCTTT. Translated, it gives CASTGTGRFSAFF. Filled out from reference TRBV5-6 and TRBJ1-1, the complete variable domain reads DAGVTQSPTHLIKTRGQQVTLRCSPKSGHDTVSWYQQALGQGPQFIFQYYEEEERQRGNFPDRFSGHQFPNYSSELNVNALLLGDSALYLCASTGTGRFSAFFGQGTRLTVV.

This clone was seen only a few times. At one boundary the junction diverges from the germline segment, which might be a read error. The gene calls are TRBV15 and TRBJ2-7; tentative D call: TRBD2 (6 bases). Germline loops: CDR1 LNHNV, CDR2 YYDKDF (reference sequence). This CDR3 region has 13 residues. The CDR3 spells CATSRDSRGTPNF. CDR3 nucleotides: TGTGCCACCAGCAGAGATAGCCGCGGGACGCCTAATTTC.

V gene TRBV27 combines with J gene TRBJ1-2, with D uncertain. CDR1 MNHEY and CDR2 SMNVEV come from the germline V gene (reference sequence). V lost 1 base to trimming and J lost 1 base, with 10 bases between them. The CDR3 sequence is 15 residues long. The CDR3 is CASSLLASLNYGYTF. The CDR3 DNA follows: TGTGCCAGCAGTTTATTGGCCAGTCTTAACTATGGCTACACCTTC.